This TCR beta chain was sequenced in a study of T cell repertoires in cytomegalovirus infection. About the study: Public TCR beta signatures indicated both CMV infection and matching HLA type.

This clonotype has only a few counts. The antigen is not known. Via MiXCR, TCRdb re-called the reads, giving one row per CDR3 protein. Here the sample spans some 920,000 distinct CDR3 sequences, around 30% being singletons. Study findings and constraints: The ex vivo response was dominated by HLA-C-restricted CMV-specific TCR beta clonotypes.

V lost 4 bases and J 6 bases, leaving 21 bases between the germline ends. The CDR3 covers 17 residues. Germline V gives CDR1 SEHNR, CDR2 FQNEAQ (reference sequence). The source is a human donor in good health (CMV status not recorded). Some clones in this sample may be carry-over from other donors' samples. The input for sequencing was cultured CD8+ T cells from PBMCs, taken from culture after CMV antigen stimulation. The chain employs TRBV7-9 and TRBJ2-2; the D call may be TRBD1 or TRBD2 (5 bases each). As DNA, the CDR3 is TGTGCCAGCAGCTCGACGGTTTTGTGGGGGATGGCCGGGGAGCTGTTTTTT. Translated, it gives CASSSTVLWGMAGELFF. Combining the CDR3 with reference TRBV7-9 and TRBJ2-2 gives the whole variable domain DTGVSQNPRHKITKRGQNVTFRCDPISEHNRLYWYRQTLGQGPEFLTYFQNEAQLEKSRLLSDRFSAERPKGSFSTLEIQRTEQGDSAMYLCASSSTVLWGMAGELFFGEGSRLTVL.